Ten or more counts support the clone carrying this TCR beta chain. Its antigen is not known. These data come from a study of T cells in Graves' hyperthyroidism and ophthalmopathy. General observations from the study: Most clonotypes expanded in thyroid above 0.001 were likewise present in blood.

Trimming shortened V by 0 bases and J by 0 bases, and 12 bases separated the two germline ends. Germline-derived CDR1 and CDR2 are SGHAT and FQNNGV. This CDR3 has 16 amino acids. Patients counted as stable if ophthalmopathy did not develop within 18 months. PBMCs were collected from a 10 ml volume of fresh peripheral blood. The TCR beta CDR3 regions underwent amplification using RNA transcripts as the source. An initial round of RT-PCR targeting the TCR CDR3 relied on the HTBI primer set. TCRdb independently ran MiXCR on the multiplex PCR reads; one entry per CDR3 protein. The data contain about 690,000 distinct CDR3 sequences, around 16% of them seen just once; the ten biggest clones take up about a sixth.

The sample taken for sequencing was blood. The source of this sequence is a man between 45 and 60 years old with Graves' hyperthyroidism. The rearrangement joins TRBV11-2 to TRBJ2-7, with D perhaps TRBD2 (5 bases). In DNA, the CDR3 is TGTGCCAGCAGCTTAGATCAGACGGGAAGCTCCTACGAGCAGTACTTC. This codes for CASSLDQTGSSYEQYF. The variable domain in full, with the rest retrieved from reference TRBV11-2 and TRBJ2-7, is EAGVAQSPRYKIIEKRQSVAFWCNPISGHATLYWYQQILGQGPKLLIQFQNNGVVDDSQLPKDRFSAERLKGVDSTLKIQPAKLEDSAVYLCASSLDQTGSSYEQYFGPGTRLTVT.